This TCR beta chain was identified during a study of shared clonotypes between healthy human individuals. Looking at the study overall: A couple of women and a few men aged 18 to 49 made up the donors. Whole-study findings and limits: In four donors, about 5% of naive CD4 clonotypes appeared in common.

In regard to this clone: The antigen is unknown.

Original methodology: ImmunoSEQ yielded junction-only sequences lacking quality scores, so filtering differed. Method: immunoSEQ multiplex PCR; TCRdb's copy keeps in-frame clones and lacks some. The V and J calls and clone size come from that table; D and trimming were worked out from the DNA. The top ten clones hold about 0.39% of a sample with 2.3 million or so clones, over 85% of them seen once. This CDR3 has 16 residues. Germline CDR1 reads SGDLS; CDR2 reads YYNGEE. V lost 3 bases, J lost 2 bases, and 12 bases lay in between. The TCR comes from a man between 18 and 29 years old in good health. Some clones in this sample may be carry-over from other donors' samples. Sequenced material: naive CD4+ T cells from PBMCs. Noted subset: CD45RA+ positively selected. The J gene is TRBJ1-6, the V gene TRBV9, with D uncertain. CDR3 in DNA: TGTGCCAGCAGCGCAACAGACACTCCCTATAATTCACCCCTCCACTTT. This gives the protein CASSATDTPYNSPLHF.